This T cell receptor beta chain was found in a study of shared clonotypes between healthy human individuals. Overall study results and limits: Rarefaction curves obtained for sorted subsets showed sequencing incomplete despite large depth.

Only Caucasian adults living in Nashville, Tennessee served as donors. The ends lost 2 bases at V and 2 bases at J; junction bases unmatched: 6. Germline lookup yields CDR1 SGHNT and CDR2 YYREEE (reference sequence). The CDR3 has 16 amino acids. As to this clone: Its antigen is still unknown.

Original data processing: Filtering differed since immunoSEQ provided only junctions, with no quality scores. TCRdb's table, derived via immunoSEQ multiplex PCR, lists solely in-frame clones and lacks some. V, J and clone size are those of that table, while D and trimming were read from the DNA. The repertoire holds about 2 million clones, with over 85% as singletons. This sequence was found in a man aged 18 to 35 in good health. The V call is TRBV5-4, the J call TRBJ2-7, with TRBD1 matching 11 bases. The material sequenced was naive CD4+ T cells sorted from blood. Indicated subset: CD45RA+ positively selected. Written as DNA, the CDR3 is TGTGCCAGCAGCTTTCGGACAGGGGGCGCACCCTACGAGCAGTACTTC. The encoded protein is CASSFRTGGAPYEQYF.